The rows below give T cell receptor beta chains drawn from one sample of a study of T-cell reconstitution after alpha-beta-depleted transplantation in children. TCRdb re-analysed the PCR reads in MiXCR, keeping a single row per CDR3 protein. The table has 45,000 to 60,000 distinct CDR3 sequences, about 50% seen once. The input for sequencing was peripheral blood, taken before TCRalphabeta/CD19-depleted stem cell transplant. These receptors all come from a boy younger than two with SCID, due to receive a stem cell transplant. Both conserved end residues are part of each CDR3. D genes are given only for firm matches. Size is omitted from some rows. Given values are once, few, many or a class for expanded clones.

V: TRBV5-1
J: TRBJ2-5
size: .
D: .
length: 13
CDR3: CASSFGSSETQYF
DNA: TGCGCCAGCAGCTTCGGGTCCTCGGAGACCCAGTACTTC

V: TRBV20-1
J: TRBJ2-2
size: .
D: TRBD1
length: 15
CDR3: CSASVGQPNTGELFF
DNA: TGCAGTGCTAGTGTGGGACAGCCGAACACCGGGGAGCTGTTTTTT

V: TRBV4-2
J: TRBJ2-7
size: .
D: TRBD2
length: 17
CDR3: CASSPRGTSLGSGEQYF
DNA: TGTGCCAGCAGCCCACGCGGGACTAGCTTAGGTTCGGGCGAGCAGTACTTC

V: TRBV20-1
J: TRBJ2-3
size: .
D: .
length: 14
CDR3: CSASTGSYGDTQYF
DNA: TGCAGTGCTAGCACGGGAAGTTACGGAGATACGCAGTATTTT

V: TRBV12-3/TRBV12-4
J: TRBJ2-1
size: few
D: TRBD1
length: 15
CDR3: CASSVPGQGINEQFF
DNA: TGTGCCAGCAGCGTTCCGGGACAGGGGATCAATGAGCAGTTCTTC

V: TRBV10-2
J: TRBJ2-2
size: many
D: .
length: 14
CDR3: CASSEQTGPGELFF
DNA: TGCGCCAGCAGTGAACAGACAGGCCCCGGGGAGCTGTTTTTT

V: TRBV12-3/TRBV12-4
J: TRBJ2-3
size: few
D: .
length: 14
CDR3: CASSLGGIADTQYF
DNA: TGTGCCAGCAGTTTGGGTGGAATTGCGGATACGCAGTATTTT

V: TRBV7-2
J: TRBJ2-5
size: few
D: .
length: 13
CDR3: CASSWSGEETQYF
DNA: TGTGCCAGCAGCTGGTCGGGGGAGGAGACCCAGTACTTC

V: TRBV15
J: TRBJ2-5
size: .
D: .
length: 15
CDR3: CATSRVLLRGETQYF
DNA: TGTGCCACCAGCAGAGTGCTCCTGAGGGGAGAGACCCAGTACTTC

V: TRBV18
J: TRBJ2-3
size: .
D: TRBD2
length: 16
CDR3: CASSPRTSGGDDTQYF
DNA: TGTGCCAGCTCACCACGGACTAGCGGGGGGGACGATACGCAGTATTTT

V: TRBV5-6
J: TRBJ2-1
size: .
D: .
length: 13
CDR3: CASSSRKNNEQFF
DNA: TGTGCCAGCAGCTCCAGGAAAAACAATGAGCAGTTCTTC

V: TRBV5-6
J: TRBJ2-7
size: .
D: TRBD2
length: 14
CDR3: CASSRGLAVYEQYF
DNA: TGTGCCAGCAGCCGGGGACTAGCGGTCTACGAGCAGTACTTC

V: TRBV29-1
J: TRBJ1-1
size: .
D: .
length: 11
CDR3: CIVGAPTEAFF
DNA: TGCATCGTTGGGGCGCCCACTGAAGCTTTCTTT

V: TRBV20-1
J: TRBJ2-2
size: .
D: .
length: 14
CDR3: CSADGQGSAGELFF
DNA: TGCAGTGCTGATGGCCAGGGGTCGGCCGGGGAGCTGTTTTTT

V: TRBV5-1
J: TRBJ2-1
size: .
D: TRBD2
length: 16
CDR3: CASSLARAGGGNEQFF
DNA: TGCGCCAGCAGCTTGGCCAGGGCGGGGGGCGGCAATGAGCAGTTCTTC

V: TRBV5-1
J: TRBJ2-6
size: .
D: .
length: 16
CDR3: CASSLSPRGGANVLTF
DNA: TGCGCCAGCAGCTTGAGCCCCCGGGGGGGGGCCAACGTCCTGACTTTC

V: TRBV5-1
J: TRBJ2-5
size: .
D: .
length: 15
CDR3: CASSLASTARETQYF
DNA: TGCGCCAGCAGCTTGGCTTCGACAGCCCGGGAGACCCAGTACTTC

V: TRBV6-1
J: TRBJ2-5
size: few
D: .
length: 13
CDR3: CASGLGGRETQYF
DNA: TGTGCCAGCGGATTAGGAGGGCGAGAGACCCAGTACTTC

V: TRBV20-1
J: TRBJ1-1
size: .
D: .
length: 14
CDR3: CSARDQNRQLEAFF
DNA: TGCAGTGCTAGAGATCAGAACCGACAGCTTGAAGCTTTCTTT

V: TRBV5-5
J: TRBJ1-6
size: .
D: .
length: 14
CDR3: CASSLATGLSPLHF
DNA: TGTGCCAGCAGCTTGGCCACCGGACTGTCACCCCTCCACTTT

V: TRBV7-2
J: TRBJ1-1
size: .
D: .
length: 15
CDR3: CASSLGGALNTEAFF
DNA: TGTGCCAGCAGCTTGGGCGGGGCATTGAACACTGAAGCTTTCTTT

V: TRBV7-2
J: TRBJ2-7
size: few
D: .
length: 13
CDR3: CASSPRASYEQYF
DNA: TGTGCCAGCAGCCCCCGGGCCAGCTACGAGCAGTACTTC

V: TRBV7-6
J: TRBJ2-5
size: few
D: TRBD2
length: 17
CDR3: CASSPLAGGPVQETQYF
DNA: TGTGCCAGCAGCCCCCTAGCGGGGGGGCCGGTACAAGAGACCCAGTACTTC

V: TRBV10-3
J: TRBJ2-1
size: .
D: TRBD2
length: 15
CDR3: CATQEGLAQANEQFF
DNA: TGTGCCACCCAGGAGGGACTAGCGCAGGCAAATGAGCAGTTCTTC

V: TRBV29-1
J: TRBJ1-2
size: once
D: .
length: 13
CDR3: CSVADRDSYGYTF
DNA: TGCAGCGTTGCCGACCGGGACTCCTATGGCTACACCTTC

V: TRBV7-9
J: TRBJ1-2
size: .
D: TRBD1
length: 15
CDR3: CASSSLGTDNYGYTF
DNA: TGTGCCAGCAGCTCCTTAGGGACAGATAACTATGGCTACACCTTC

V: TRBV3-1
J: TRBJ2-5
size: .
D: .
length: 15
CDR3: CASCQGRGDQETQYF
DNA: TGTGCCAGCTGCCAAGGGCGGGGCGACCAAGAGACCCAGTACTTC

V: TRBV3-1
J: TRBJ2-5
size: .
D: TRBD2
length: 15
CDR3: CASSYTSGGQETQYF
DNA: TGTGCCAGCAGCTATACCTCGGGGGGTCAAGAGACCCAGTACTTC

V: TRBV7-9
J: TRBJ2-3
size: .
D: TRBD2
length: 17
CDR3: CASSSGFRGVGTDTQYF
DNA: TGTGCCAGCAGCTCAGGGTTTCGGGGGGTGGGCACAGATACGCAGTATTTT

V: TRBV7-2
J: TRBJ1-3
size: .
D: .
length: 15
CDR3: CASSLAGPSGNTIYF
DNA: TGTGCCAGCAGCTTAGCAGGCCCCTCTGGAAACACCATATATTTT

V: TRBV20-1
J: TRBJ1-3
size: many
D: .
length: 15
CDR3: CSAERASGFGNTIYF
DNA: TGCAGTGCGGAGAGAGCGTCGGGTTTCGGAAACACCATATATTTT

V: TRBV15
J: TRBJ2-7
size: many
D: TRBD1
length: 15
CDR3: CATSRDVQGGYEQYF
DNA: TGTGCCACCAGCAGAGATGTACAGGGGGGTTACGAGCAGTACTTC

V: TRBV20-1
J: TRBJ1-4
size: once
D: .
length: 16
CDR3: CSAREGRLAANEKLFF
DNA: TGCAGTGCTAGAGAGGGGAGGTTGGCGGCTAATGAAAAACTGTTTTTT

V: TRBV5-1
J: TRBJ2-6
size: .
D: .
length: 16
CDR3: CASSLVPSSGANVLTF
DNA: TGCGCCAGCAGCTTGGTTCCCAGCTCTGGGGCCAACGTCCTGACTTTC

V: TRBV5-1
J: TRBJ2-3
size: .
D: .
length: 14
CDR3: CASSLWGIADTQYF
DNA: TGCGCCAGCAGCTTGTGGGGGATAGCAGATACGCAGTATTTT

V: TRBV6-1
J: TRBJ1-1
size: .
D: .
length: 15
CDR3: CASTEMEGMNTEAFF
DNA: TGTGCCAGCACGGAGATGGAGGGGATGAACACTGAAGCTTTCTTT

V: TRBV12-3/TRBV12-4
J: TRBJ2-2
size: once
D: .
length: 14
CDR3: CASSRTGDTGELFF
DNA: TGTGCCAGCAGTCGTACAGGAGACACCGGGGAGCTGTTTTTT

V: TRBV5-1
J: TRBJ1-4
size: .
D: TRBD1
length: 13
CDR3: CASSLTGTGKLFF
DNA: TGCGCCAGCAGCTTAACCGGGACAGGGAAACTGTTTTTT

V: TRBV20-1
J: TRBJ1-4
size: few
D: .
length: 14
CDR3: CSARNPGTDEKLFF
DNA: TGCAGTGCTAGAAACCCCGGGACGGATGAAAAACTGTTTTTT